The 29 T cell receptor beta chains in this list originate from one sample, sequenced in a study of blood T cells in healthy people across ages (dated by TCRdb to the mid-2010s). Library generation was performed with 5' RACE. These reads were obtained on an Illumina HiSeq 2500. The second PCR ran for about 6 to 12 cycles and used a J-beta primer mix along with a sample-barcoded 5' primer. TCRdb redid the processing of the public reads, applying fastp at Q25 and MiXCR, and retained in-frame beta chains. Entries that share a CDR3 protein sequence are merged under the most common genes and DNA. Present in this sample are about 640,000 distinct CDR3 sequences, about 54% of which were seen just once. In total, the top ten clones hold roughly 34% of the sample. The sample consisted of blood. The origin of the receptors is a man between 60 and 70 years old in good health.

The chain joins TRBV9 to TRBJ2-1, with 9 nucleotides matching TRBD2. This CDR3 is built from 16 residues. Losses at the gene ends were 0 bases for V and 6 bases for J; bases not matched to a gene: 7. Germline V lookup: CDR1 SGDLS, CDR2 YYNGEE. The DNA for the CDR3 is TGTGCCAGCAGCGTAGAGGCGGGGGGGCTTCCCAATGAGCAGTTCTTC. Protein product: CASSVEAGGLPNEQFF.

The J gene is TRBJ2-6, the V gene TRBV2; tentatively, D is TRBD2 (5 bases). In germline, CDR1 is SNHLY, CDR2 FYNNEI. This CDR3 contains 15 residues. V was cut by 4 bases and J by 0 bases, with 7 bases left in between. CDR3 protein: CASSGRGSGANVLTF. CDR3 nucleotide sequence: TGTGCCAGCAGTGGCCGGGGCTCTGGGGCCAACGTCCTGACTTTC.

The genes are TRBV12-3 or TRBV12-4 and TRBJ2-4, with D maybe TRBD2 (6 bases). CDR3 size: 14 residues. The V end lost 3 bases, the J end lost 6 bases, and 12 bases lay between the germline ends. This CDR3 reads CASSLMGGGNIQYF. The DNA of the CDR3 is TGTGCCAGCAGTTTGATGGGGGGAGGAAACATTCAGTACTTC.

This chain joins TRBV29-1 and TRBJ2-5, with D perhaps TRBD2 (6 bases). The germline CDR1 and CDR2 sequences are SQVTM and ANQGSEA. V lost 6 bases and J 5 bases, leaving 13 bases between the germline ends. CDR3 length: 12 amino acids. The CDR3 loop reads CSVDLRGETQYF. The CDR3 bases are TGCAGCGTGGACCTTCGGGGGGAGACCCAGTACTTC.

CDR3 sequence: CSARGGGARDTQYF. DNA for the CDR3: TGCAGTGCTAGAGGCGGGGGGGCGAGAGATACGCAGTATTTT. This sequence joins TRBV20-1 and TRBJ2-3, with 9 bases that match TRBD2. The V gene end was trimmed by 1 base and the J gene end by 5 bases; junction bases not matched to a gene: 4. The CDR3 runs 14 residues. The V gene's germline CDR1 is DFQATT and CDR2 SNEGSKA (reference sequence).

This rearrangement joins TRBV5-6 to TRBJ1-4; D might be TRBD1 (6 bases). The V end lost 4 bases, the J end lost 5 bases, and 15 bases lay between the germline ends. This CDR3 has 15 residues. Germline loops: CDR1 SGHDT, CDR2 YYEEEE. CDR3 nucleotide sequence: TGTGCCAGCAGCCCGCCGGACAGTTGGAATGAAAAACTGTTTTTT. It is translated as CASSPPDSWNEKLFF.

This clonotype was counted between two and nine times. The CDR3 sequence is CASSTLQGARYEQYF. The CDR3 DNA reads TGTGCCAGCAGCACCCTACAGGGGGCCCGCTACGAGCAGTACTTC. The chain carries TRBV7-9 and TRBJ2-7; 9 positions agree with TRBD1. The junction had 8 bases not matched to a gene; V was cut back by 5 bases and J by 3 bases. The CDR3 runs to 15 residues. CDR1 SEHNR and CDR2 FQNEAQ come from the germline V gene (reference sequence).

This clonotype was seen a few times. The V gene is TRBV6-6, the J gene TRBJ2-3; 9 nucleotides match TRBD2. The CDR3 consists of 15 residues. Germline V gives CDR1 MNHNY, CDR2 SVGAGI (reference sequence). After removal of 6 bases from V and 3 bases from J, the junction contained 7 bases not matched to a gene. The CDR3 here is CASRYSGGPTDTQYF. The CDR3 coding sequence is TGTGCCAGCAGATATAGCGGGGGCCCAACAGATACGCAGTATTTT.

The rearrangement joins TRBV7-2 to TRBJ2-2; D is unclear. This CDR3 comprises 13 residues. V lost 4 bases to trimming and J lost 6 bases, with 9 bases between them. The V gene's germline CDR1 is SGHTA and CDR2 FQGNSA. CDR3: CASSSGLSGELFF. CDR3 sequence (DNA): TGTGCCAGCAGCTCTGGCCTATCCGGGGAGCTGTTTTTT.

The chain uses TRBV20-1 and TRBJ2-5; 11 bases agree with TRBD1. The J segment lost 5 bases and the V segment lost 6 bases, leaving 5 bases of the junction unmatched. The length of the CDR3 is 13 residues. Germline-derived CDR1 and CDR2 are DFQATT and SNEGSKA (reference sequence). The CDR3 DNA is TGCAGTGCGGGGACAGGGGGTCGGGAGACCCAGTACTTC. It translates to CSAGTGGRETQYF.

The chain employs TRBV7-2 and TRBJ1-2; D uncertain. CDR1 is SGHTA and CDR2 is FQGNSA in the germline V gene. This CDR3 is built from 14 residues. V was cut by 0 bases and J by 6 bases, with 11 bases left in between. As DNA, the CDR3 is TGTGCCAGCAGCTTAGCCCTGGGTAGAGATGGCTACACCTTC. Amino acid sequence: CASSLALGRDGYTF.

This sequence joins TRBV12-5 and TRBJ2-2; D is perhaps TRBD1 or TRBD2 (5 bases each). This CDR3 has 13 residues. V was clipped by 5 bases and J by 4 bases, with 8 bases between them. CDR1 is LGHNT and CDR2 is FRNRAP in the germline V gene. The CDR3, as DNA: TGTGCTAGTGGTGTTGGGGGCACCGGGGAGCTGTTTTTT. As protein: CASGVGGTGELFF.

The chain recombines TRBV15 with TRBJ2-1; maybe TRBD1 (5 bases). V lost 3 bases and J lost 9, with 15 bases in between. Looked up from germline, CDR1 is LNHNV and CDR2 is YYDKDF (reference sequence). This CDR3 has 14 residues. The CDR3 here is CATSRGQGRGEQFF. The CDR3 DNA reads TGTGCCACCAGCAGGGGGCAGGGCAGAGGTGAGCAGTTCTTC. Drawing the rest from reference TRBV15 and TRBJ2-1, the complete variable domain is DAMVIQNPRYQVTQFGKPVTLSCSQTLNHNVMYWYQQKSSQAPKLLFHYYDKDFNNEADTPDNFQSRRPNTSFCFLDIRSPGLGDTAMYLCATSRGQGRGEQFFGPGTRLTVL.

The chain employs TRBV20-1 and TRBJ2-3; D is uncertain. CDR3 length: 14 residues. V lost 3 bases to trimming and J lost 4 bases, with 14 bases between them. Germline CDR1 and CDR2: DFQATT and SNEGSKA (reference sequence). The CDR3 here is CSARDPRAADTQYF. Here the CDR3 DNA reads TGCAGTGCTAGGGACCCTCGAGCAGCAGATACGCAGTATTTT.

The chain is built from TRBV7-9 and TRBJ1-4, with D perhaps matching TRBD1 (5 bases). Looked up from germline, CDR1 is SEHNR and CDR2 is FQNEAQ (reference sequence). This CDR3 region has 14 residues. V lost 6 bases and J lost 7, with 15 bases in between. The CDR3 DNA reads as TGTGCCAGCAGGACAGCCCCAAGTGGTGAAAAACTGTTTTTT. Translated, it gives CASRTAPSGEKLFF.

V and J are TRBV3-1 and TRBJ2-4, with TRBD1 as a possible D gene (6 bases). Per the germline V gene, CDR1 is LGHDT and CDR2 is YNNKEL (reference sequence). This CDR3 is built from 17 residues. Trimming stripped 3 bases from V and 0 bases from J, with 15 bases between. CDR3 coding DNA: TGTGCCAGCAGCCAGGGGGCGGCCAGACTAGCCAAAAACATTCAGTACTTC. Translated: CASSQGAARLAKNIQYF. The entire variable domain, with the rest obtained from reference TRBV3-1 and TRBJ2-4, is as follows: DTAVSQTPKYLVTQMGNDKSIKCEQNLGHDTMYWYKQDSKKFLKIMFSYNNKELIINETVPNRFSPKSPDKAHLNLHINSLELGDSAVYFCASSQGAARLAKNIQYFGAGTRLSVL.

This rearrangement joins TRBV7-9 to TRBJ2-1; D is possibly TRBD1 or TRBD2 (5 bases each). Germline V CDR1 and CDR2: SEHNR, FQNEAQ (reference sequence). Deletions cut 3 bases from V and 5 bases from J, with 11 bases between. The CDR3 consists of 14 residues. CDR3 bases: TGTGCCAGCAGCTTTAGGGGAGTCGACAATGAGCAGTTCTTC. Amino acid sequence: CASSFRGVDNEQFF.

The chain employs TRBV28 and TRBJ2-1; D is possibly TRBD1 (6 bases). This CDR3 has 12 amino acids. CDR1 and CDR2 from the germline V gene are MDHEN and SYDVKM. V was shortened by 6 bases and J by 12 bases, with 15 bases between the two germline ends. Written as DNA, the CDR3 is TGTGCCAGCAGCGAGGAGCAGGACAGGCAGTTCTTC. It specifies CASSEEQDRQFF.

The chain links TRBV4-1 to TRBJ2-1; 9 nucleotides line up with TRBD2. Trimming at V came to 4 bases and at J to 2 bases, leaving 9 bases not matched to a gene. The CDR3 has 17 residues. CDR1 and CDR2 (germline): MGHRA, YSYEKL. The CDR3 DNA reads as TGCGCCAGCAGCCCCTTAGAGCGGGGGGTTACCTACAATGAGCAGTTCTTC. The encoded protein is CASSPLERGVTYNEQFF.

This sequence joins TRBV6-5 and TRBJ2-1; TRBD1 aligns across 9 bases. Germline V lookup: CDR1 MNHEY, CDR2 SVGAGI. CDR3 size: 15 residues. Trimming cost V 2 bases and J 9 bases; bases outside gene matches: 8. In nucleotides, the CDR3 is TGTGCCAGCAGTTACGGGGGGACAGGGCGAGGTGAGCAGTTCTTC. Protein sequence: CASSYGGTGRGEQFF.

This clonotype came up a few times. This sequence joins TRBV10-3 and TRBJ2-5; D assignment may be TRBD1 or TRBD2 (6 bases each). V lost 0 bases to trimming and J lost 1 base, with 21 bases between them. The length of the CDR3 is 19 residues. The germline gives CDR1 ENHRY, CDR2 SYGVKD. Here the CDR3 DNA reads TGTGCCATCAGTGAGTCGAGTGGAGGGGGGTCCAGAGTCCAAGAGACCCAGTACTTC. It is translated as CAISESSGGGSRVQETQYF.

The chain links TRBV27 to TRBJ1-4, with a possible D match to TRBD1 (5 bases). This CDR3 is built from 15 residues. V was clipped by 6 bases and J by 8 bases, with 19 bases between them. Germline lookup yields CDR1 MNHEY and CDR2 SMNVEV (reference sequence). DNA of the CDR3: TGTGCCAGCAGCCCTGGGCGACAGATTTTAGAAAAACTGTTTTTT. It yields the protein CASSPGRQILEKLFF.

This clonotype was seen only once. The chain is built from TRBV18 and TRBJ1-1; D not resolved. Trimming took off 3 bases at V and 4 bases at J, with 12 bases between the two ends. Germline assignment: CDR1 KGHSH and CDR2 LQKENI. The CDR3 consists of 14 residues. CDR3 in amino acids: CASSPNSVGTEAFF. As DNA, the CDR3 is TGTGCCAGCTCACCGAACTCGGTTGGCACTGAAGCTTTCTTT.

This clonotype appeared a few times. The chain couples TRBV6-2 or TRBV6-3 to TRBJ2-1, with D tentatively TRBD1 (5 bases). The CDR3 covers 16 residues. V shed 2 bases and J shed 4 bases, with 15 bases lying between them. Germline CDR1 MNHEY, CDR2 SVGEGT. The CDR3 loop reads CASSYEGAVPYNEQFF. The CDR3, as DNA: TGTGCCAGCAGTTACGAAGGGGCGGTTCCGTACAATGAGCAGTTCTTC.

This clonotype turned up a few times. The chain links TRBV9 to TRBJ1-5, with a weak D call TRBD1 (5 bases). Germline CDR1 and CDR2: SGDLS and YYNGEE. The length of the CDR3 is 13 residues. V was clipped by 4 bases and J by 7 bases, with 12 bases between them. CDR3 sequence reads: CASSPSDRQPQHF. The CDR3 nucleotides are TGTGCCAGCAGCCCCAGTGACAGACAGCCCCAGCATTTT.

This clonotype showed up just a few times. The rearrangement joins TRBV6-5 to TRBJ1-2, with D possibly being TRBD1 (5 bases). Germline V lookup: CDR1 MNHEY, CDR2 SVGAGI. The CDR3 consists of 14 residues. V gave up 4 bases and J gave up 2 bases, with 11 bases separating them. The CDR3 here is CASSSPGGNYGYTF. In DNA, the CDR3 is TGTGCCAGCAGTTCCCCCGGGGGAAACTATGGCTACACCTTC.

The chain joins TRBV7-9 to TRBJ2-5; 10 nucleotides agree with TRBD1. This CDR3 contains 16 residues. Germline V gives CDR1 SEHNR, CDR2 FQNEAQ (reference sequence). V lost 4 bases, J lost 1 base, and 6 bases stayed unmatched. The CDR3 nucleotides are TGTGCCAGCAGCTCTTACCGGGACAGGGGCCAAGAGACCCAGTACTTC. Translated: CASSSYRDRGQETQYF.

The genes are TRBV6-5 and TRBJ2-1; unclear D gene. The CDR3 sequence is 13 residues long. Germline-derived CDR1 and CDR2 are MNHEY and SVGAGI. Between the trimmed V and J ends, which lost 5 bases and 2 bases, there was a span of 7 bases. The CDR3 DNA sequence: TGTGCCAGCAGTAGCCGGGCCTACAATGAGCAGTTCTTC. Translated, it gives CASSSRAYNEQFF.

V and J are TRBV29-1 and TRBJ2-1, with a tentative D call TRBD2 (6 bases). CDR3 length: 14 residues. V lost 6 bases to trimming and J lost 6 bases, with 18 bases between them. Per the germline V gene, CDR1 is SQVTM and CDR2 is ANQGSEA. The CDR3 is CSVGEAWGGNEQFF. As DNA, the CDR3 is TGCAGCGTGGGGGAGGCGTGGGGCGGCAATGAGCAGTTCTTC.